The 17 T cell receptor beta chains below come from one sample, sequenced in a study of blood T cell repertoires in COVID-19 (dated by TCRdb to 2018 to 2020). The method behind the library was the immunoSEQ multiplex PCR assay. The table comes from immuneACCESS by way of TCRdb, which keeps in-frame sequences with V and J called. Part of the clones is missing from these tables; in studies checked, under half for an unresolved V gene and the rest for unknown reasons. Recorded for this sample are roughly 280,000 clones; roughly nine tenths of them occurred a single time. The biggest ten clones account for over 8% of the sample. The material sequenced was peripheral blood. These receptors all stem from a man in his forties or fifties with active or convalescent COVID-19.

This clone was detected once. The chain joins TRBV5-5 to TRBJ2-3; 9 positions agree with TRBD2. This CDR3 comprises 16 residues. The germline gives CDR1 SGHKS, CDR2 YYEKEE (reference sequence). V was clipped by 4 bases and J by 1 base; unmatched bases: 7. CDR3 DNA sequence: TGTGCCAGCAGCCCCTTAGCGGGAGCCGGCACAGATACGCAGTATTTT. This codes for CASSPLAGAGTDTQYF.

This sequence joins TRBV5-1 and TRBJ1-4; 7 bases line up with TRBD1. V lost 3 bases and J lost 6; bases outside the gene matches: 14. The germline gives CDR1 SGHRS, CDR2 YFSETQ. The CDR3 is 17 residues long. The DNA for the CDR3 is TGCGCCAGCAGCTACTGGGATCCAACAGGGGCCTATGAAAAACTGTTTTTT. Its protein is CASSYWDPTGAYEKLFF.

This clone was detected once. J is TRBJ1-2 and V is TRBV10-3; 7 bases are shared with TRBD1. This CDR3 has 13 residues. In germline, CDR1 is ENHRY, CDR2 SYGVKD. V dropped 3 bases and J dropped 8; count of bases not matched to a gene: 6. The CDR3 DNA sequence: TGTGCCATCAGTGACGGGACAGATTACGGCTACACCTTC. This sequence encodes CAISDGTDYGYTF.

V and J are TRBV10-3 and TRBJ2-1; possibly TRBD1 for D (5 bases). The germline V gene encodes CDR1 ENHRY and CDR2 SYGVKD. The CDR3 length is 12 residues. The ends were cut back, 2 bases at V and 15 bases at J, with 14 bases in the middle. DNA of the CDR3: TGTGCCATCAGTGAGGGGGCGGCCCGATCGTTCTTC. This sequence encodes CAISEGAARSFF.

V usage is TRBV2 and J usage is TRBJ1-3, with 9 bases aligning to TRBD1. The CDR3 is 15 amino acids. J was trimmed by 7 bases and V by 6 bases; bases with no gene match: 10. Germline V lookup: CDR1 SNHLY, CDR2 FYNNEI. The CDR3 sequence: CASSHGQGSGNTIYF. CDR3 DNA: TGTGCCAGCAGCCATGGACAGGGGAGTGGTAACACCATATATTTT.

This CDR3 is CASSEQGGNTEAFF. In DNA form, the CDR3 reads TGTGCCAGCAGCGAACAGGGGGGGAACACTGAAGCTTTCTTT. The V and J genes are TRBV9 and TRBJ1-1; 8 bases line up with TRBD1. Germline V lookup: CDR1 SGDLS, CDR2 YYNGEE. V gave up 3 bases and J gave up 1 base; unmatched junction bases: 2. The CDR3 has 14 residues. The variable domain in full, with the rest retrieved from reference TRBV9 and TRBJ1-1, is DSGVTQTPKHLITATGQRVTLRCSPRSGDLSVYWYQQSLDQGLQFLIQYYNGEERAKGNILERFSAQQFPDLHSELNLSSLELGDSALYFCASSEQGGNTEAFFGQGTRLTVV.

The V call is TRBV7-4, the J call TRBJ1-5; tentatively, D is TRBD1 (5 bases). Trimming removed 3 bases at V and 8 bases at J, with 17 bases between. Germline V CDR1 and CDR2: SGHVT, SQSDAQ. This CDR3 is 15 amino acids long. As DNA, the CDR3 is TGTGCCAGCAGCTTTTTGACAGAGCCGGGAGAGCCCCAGCATTTT. This gives the protein CASSFLTEPGEPQHF. The full variable domain, with the rest looked up from reference TRBV7-4 and TRBJ1-5, is GAGVSQSPRYKVAKRGRDVALRCDSISGHVTLYWYRQTLGQGSEVLTYSQSDAQRDKSGRPSGRFSAERPERSVSTLKIQRTEQGDSAVYLCASSFLTEPGEPQHFGDGTRLSIL.

CDR3: CASRRAGDTEAFF. The CDR3, as DNA: TGCGCCAGCAGGAGGGCAGGGGACACTGAAGCTTTCTTT. The rearrangement joins TRBV10-1 to TRBJ1-1; D may be TRBD1 (6 bases). The V gene's germline CDR1 is WNHNN and CDR2 SYGVQD (reference sequence). The CDR3 consists of 13 residues. Trimming removed 6 bases from V and 3 bases from J, with 11 bases in between.

The gene calls are TRBV4-1 and TRBJ2-7; 9 bases match TRBD1. This CDR3 has 15 residues. CDR1 is MGHRA, CDR2 YSYEKL, per germline. The junction had 6 bases not matched to a gene; V was cut back by 4 bases and J by 2 bases. The CDR3 here is CASSPNRGQTYEQYF. The CDR3 bases are TGCGCCAGCAGCCCAAACAGGGGGCAGACCTACGAGCAGTACTTC.

This rearrangement joins TRBV5-1 to TRBJ2-3, with 10 bases lining up with TRBD2. This CDR3 is 15 amino acids long. With V trimmed by 0 bases and J by 5 bases, 3 bases remained unmatched. CDR1 is SGHRS, CDR2 YFSETQ, per germline. The DNA for the CDR3 is TGCGCCAGCAGCTTGGGGTTAGCGGGGGGAGATACGCAGTATTTT. This gives the protein CASSLGLAGGDTQYF.

The rearrangement uses TRBV13 and TRBJ1-3; the match to TRBD1 covers 7 bases. Germline CDR1 is PRHDT and CDR2 is FYEKMQ (reference sequence). V was pared by 5 bases and J by 3 bases, with 13 bases of the junction left unmatched. This CDR3 has 17 amino acids. CDR3 in DNA: TGTGCCAGCAGCGACAACCCGACAGGGAATTTTGGAAACACCATATATTTT. Translation gives CASSDNPTGNFGNTIYF.

The gene calls are TRBV3-1 (or the pseudogene TRBV3-2) and TRBJ1-6; no firm D call. The CDR3 is 14 amino acids. V was trimmed by 1 base and J by 10 bases, leaving 11 bases between them. Germline V CDR1 and CDR2: LGHDT, YNNKEL (reference sequence). The CDR3 loop is CASSQGRERSPLHF. CDR3 DNA: TGTGCCAGCAGCCAAGGACGGGAGAGATCACCCCTCCACTTT.

The V and J genes are TRBV9 and TRBJ2-2, with 9 bases matching TRBD2. CDR1 is SGDLS and CDR2 is YYNGEE in the germline V gene. CDR3 length: 16 amino acids. Germline trimming cut 3 bases from V and 6 bases from J; bases unmatched to any gene: 9. CDR3 nucleotide sequence: TGTGCCAGCAGCGCGGGTGAGAGCGGGAGGTCCGGGGAGCTGTTTTTT. Encoded protein: CASSAGESGRSGELFF.

The rearrangement joins TRBV6-5 to TRBJ2-1, with a tentative D call TRBD1 (5 bases). Germline CDR1 is MNHEY and CDR2 is SVGAGI. Trimming stripped 4 bases from V and 4 bases from J, with 14 bases between. There are 15 residues in the CDR3. The CDR3 region is CASSWGFDSYNEQFF. The CDR3 DNA follows: TGTGCCAGCAGTTGGGGCTTCGACAGTTACAATGAGCAGTTCTTC.

Notes on this clone: One end of the junction fails to match germline, which may point to a read error. The chain joins TRBV2 to TRBJ2-5; D is perhaps TRBD2 (6 bases). The germline V gene has CDR1 SNHLY and CDR2 FYNNEI. The CDR3 totals 15 residues. In DNA form, the CDR3 reads TGTGCCGGCAGTGCGGAAAACCGGGAGAGGGAGACCCAGTACTTC. Translating it yields CAGSAENRERETQYF.

The DNA for the CDR3 is TGTGCCAGCAGTCCCACAGCGGGGGTCGGGTCCCGACAGTACTTC. It yields the protein CASSPTAGVGSRQYF. V and J are TRBV27 and TRBJ2-7; 8 bases align to TRBD2. The germline V gene encodes CDR1 MNHEY and CDR2 SMNVEV (reference sequence). CDR3 length equals 15 residues. V lost 5 bases, J lost 10 bases, and 16 bases stayed unmatched.

The J gene is TRBJ2-5, the V gene TRBV7-9, with D possibly matching TRBD2 (6 bases). Germline CDR1 reads SEHNR; CDR2 reads FQNEAQ (reference sequence). Trimming cost V 5 bases and J 5 bases, with 12 bases left between them. This CDR3 has 13 amino acids. CDR3 in amino acids: CASSPGGLETQYF. The CDR3, as DNA: TGTGCCAGCAGCCCAGGAGGGTTGGAGACCCAGTACTTC.